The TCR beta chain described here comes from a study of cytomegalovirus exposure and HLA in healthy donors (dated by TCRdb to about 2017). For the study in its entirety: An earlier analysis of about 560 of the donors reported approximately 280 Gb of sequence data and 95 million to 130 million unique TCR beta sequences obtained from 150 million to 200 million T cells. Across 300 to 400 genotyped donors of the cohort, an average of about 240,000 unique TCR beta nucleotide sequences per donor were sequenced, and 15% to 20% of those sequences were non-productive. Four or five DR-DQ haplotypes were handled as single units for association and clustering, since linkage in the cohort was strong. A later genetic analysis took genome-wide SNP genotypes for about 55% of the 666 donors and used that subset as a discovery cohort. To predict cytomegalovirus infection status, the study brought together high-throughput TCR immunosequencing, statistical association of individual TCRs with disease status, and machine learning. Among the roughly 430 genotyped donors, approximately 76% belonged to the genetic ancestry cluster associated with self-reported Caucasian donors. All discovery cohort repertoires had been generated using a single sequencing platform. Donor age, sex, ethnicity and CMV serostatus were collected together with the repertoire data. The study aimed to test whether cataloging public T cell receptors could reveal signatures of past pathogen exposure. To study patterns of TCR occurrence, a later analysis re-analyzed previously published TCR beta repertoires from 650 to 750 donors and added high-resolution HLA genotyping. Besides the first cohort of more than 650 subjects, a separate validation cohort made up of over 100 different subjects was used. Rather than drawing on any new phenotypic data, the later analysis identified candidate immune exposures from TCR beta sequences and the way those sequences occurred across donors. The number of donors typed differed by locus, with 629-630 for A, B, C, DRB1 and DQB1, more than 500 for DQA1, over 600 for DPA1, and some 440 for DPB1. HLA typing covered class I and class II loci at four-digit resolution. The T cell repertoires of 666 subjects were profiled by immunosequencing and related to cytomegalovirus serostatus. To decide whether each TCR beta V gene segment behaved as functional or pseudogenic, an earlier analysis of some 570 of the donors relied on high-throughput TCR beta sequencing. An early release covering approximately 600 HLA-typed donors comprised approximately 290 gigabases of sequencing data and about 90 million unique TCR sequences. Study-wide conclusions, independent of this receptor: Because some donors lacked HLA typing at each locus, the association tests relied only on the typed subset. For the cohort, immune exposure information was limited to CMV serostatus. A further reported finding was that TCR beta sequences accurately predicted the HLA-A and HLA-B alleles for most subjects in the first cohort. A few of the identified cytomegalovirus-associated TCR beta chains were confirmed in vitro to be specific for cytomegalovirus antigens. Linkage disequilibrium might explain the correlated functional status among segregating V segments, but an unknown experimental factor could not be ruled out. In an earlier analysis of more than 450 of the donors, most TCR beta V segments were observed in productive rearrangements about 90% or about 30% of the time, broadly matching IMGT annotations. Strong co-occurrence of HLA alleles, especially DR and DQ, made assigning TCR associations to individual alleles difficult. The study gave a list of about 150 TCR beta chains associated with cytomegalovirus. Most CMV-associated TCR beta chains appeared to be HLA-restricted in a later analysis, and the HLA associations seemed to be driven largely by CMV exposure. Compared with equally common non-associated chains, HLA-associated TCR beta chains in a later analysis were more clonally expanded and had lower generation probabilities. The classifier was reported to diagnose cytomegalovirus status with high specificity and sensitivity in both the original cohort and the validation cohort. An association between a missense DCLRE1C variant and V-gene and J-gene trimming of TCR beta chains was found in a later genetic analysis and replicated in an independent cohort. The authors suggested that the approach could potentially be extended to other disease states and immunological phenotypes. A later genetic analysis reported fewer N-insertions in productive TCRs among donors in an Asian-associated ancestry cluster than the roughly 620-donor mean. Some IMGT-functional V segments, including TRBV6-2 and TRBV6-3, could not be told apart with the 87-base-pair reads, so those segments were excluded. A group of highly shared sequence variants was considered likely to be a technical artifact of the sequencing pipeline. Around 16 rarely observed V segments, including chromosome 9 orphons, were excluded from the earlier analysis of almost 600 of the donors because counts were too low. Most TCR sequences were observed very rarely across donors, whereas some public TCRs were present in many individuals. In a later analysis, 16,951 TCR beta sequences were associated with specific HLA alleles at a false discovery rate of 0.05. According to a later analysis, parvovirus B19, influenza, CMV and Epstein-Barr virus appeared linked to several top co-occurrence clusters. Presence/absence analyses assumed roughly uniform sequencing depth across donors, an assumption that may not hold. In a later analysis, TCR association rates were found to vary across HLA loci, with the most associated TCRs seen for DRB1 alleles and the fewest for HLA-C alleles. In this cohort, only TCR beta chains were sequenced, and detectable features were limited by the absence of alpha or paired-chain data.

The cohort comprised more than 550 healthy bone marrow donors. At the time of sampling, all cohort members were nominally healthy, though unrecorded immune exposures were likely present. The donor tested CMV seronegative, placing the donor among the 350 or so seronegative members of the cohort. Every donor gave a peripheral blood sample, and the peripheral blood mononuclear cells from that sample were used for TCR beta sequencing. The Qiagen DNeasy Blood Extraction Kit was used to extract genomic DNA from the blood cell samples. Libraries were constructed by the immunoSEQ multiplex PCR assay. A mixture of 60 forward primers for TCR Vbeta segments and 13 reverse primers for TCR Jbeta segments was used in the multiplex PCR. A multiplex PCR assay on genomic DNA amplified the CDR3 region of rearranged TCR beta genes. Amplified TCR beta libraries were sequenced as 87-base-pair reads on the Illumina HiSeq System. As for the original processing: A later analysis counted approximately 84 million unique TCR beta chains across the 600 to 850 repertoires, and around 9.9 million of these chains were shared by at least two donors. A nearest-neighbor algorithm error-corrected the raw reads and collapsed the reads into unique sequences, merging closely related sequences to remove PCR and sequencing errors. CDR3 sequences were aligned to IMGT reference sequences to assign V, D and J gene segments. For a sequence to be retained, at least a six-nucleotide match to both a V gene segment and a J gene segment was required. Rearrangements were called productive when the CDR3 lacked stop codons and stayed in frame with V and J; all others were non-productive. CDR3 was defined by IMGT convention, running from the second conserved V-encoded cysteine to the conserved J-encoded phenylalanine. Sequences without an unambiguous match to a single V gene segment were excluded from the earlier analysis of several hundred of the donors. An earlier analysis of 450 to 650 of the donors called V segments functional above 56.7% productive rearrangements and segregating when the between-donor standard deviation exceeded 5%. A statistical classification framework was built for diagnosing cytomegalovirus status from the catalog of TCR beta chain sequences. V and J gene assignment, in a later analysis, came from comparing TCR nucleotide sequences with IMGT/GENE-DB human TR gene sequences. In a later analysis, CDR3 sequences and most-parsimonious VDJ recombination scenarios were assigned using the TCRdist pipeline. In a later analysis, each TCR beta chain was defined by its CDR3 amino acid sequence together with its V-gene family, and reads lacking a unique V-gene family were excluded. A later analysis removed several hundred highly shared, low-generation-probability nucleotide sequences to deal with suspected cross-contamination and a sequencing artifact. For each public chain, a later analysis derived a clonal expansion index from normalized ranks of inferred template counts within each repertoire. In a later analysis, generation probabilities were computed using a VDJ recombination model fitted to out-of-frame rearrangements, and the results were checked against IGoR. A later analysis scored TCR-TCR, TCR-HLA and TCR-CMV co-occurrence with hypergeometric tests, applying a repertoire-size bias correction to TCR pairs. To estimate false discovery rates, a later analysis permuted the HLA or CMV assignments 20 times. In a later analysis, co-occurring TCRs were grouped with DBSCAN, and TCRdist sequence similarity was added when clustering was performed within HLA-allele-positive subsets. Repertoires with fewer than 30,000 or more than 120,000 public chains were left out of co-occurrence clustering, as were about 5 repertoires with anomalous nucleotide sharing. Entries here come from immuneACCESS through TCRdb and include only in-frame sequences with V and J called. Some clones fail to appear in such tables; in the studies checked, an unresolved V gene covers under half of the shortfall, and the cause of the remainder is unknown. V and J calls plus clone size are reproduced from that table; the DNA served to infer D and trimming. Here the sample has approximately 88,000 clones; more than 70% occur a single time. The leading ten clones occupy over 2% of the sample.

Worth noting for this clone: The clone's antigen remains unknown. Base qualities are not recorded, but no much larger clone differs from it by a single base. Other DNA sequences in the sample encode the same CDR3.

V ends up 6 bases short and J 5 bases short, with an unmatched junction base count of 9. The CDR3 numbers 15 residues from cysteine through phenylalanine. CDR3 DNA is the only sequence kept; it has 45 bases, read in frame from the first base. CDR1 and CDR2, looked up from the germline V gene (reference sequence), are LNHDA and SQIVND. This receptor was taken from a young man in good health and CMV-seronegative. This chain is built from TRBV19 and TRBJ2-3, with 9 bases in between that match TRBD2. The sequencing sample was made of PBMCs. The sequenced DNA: TGTGCCAGTAGCCCCAGGCGGGGGGGCGGAGATACGCAGTATTTT. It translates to CASSPRRGGGDTQYF.